The rows below give T cell receptor beta chains drawn from one sample of a study of blood T cell repertoires in COVID-19. Profiling relied on immunoSEQ multiplex PCR, and the TCRdb table lists in-frame clones only, not all of them. The sample lists about 310,000 clones, roughly 90% occurring once. The sequenced sample was PBMCs or T cells enriched from blood (not recorded which). The source of these receptors is a woman in her 30s who had recovered from COVID-19. Both conserved end residues are part of each CDR3. Fields, in order: V gene, J gene, D gene, CDR3 DNA, CDR3 protein. A D gene is named only where the DNA matches it firmly.

>TRBV25-1|TRBJ1-1|-
TGTGCCAGCAGACAGGGAGTACATACTGAAGCTTTCTTT
CASRQGVHTEAFF
>TRBV11-1|TRBJ2-3|TRBD1
TGTGCCAGCAGCTTAGGTGACAGGGAGATAGCAGATACGCAGTATTTT
CASSLGDREIADTQYF
>TRBV10-3|TRBJ2-1|-
TGTGCCATCAGATTGACAGGAACCTACAATGAGCAGTTCTTC
CAIRLTGTYNEQFF
>TRBV11-2|TRBJ2-1|TRBD1
TGTGCCAGCAGCTTAGGGCCCGGGACAGGCTACAATGAGCAGTTCTTC
CASSLGPGTGYNEQFF
>TRBV28|TRBJ2-2|TRBD2
TGTGCCAGCAGGCCCACTAGCGGGAGCACCGGGGAGCTGTTTTTT
CASRPTSGSTGELFF
>TRBV21-1|TRBJ2-7|-
TGTGCCAGTCACCCGTGGACTAGCGGGACGAACACCGCCTTGGACGAGCAGTACTTC
CASHPWTSGTNTALDEQYF
>TRBV27|TRBJ2-2|-
TGTGCCAGCAGTCTAAGACTGAACACCGGGGAGCTGTTTTTT
CASSLRLNTGELFF
>TRBV10-2|TRBJ1-5|-
TGCGCCAGCAGGGGGGGGTGGGATCAGCCCCAGCATTTT
CASRGGWDQPQHF
>TRBV6-5|TRBJ2-5|TRBD1
TGTGCCAGCAGTTGGGACAGCTCTCAAGAGACCCAGTACTTC
CASSWDSSQETQYF
>TRBV19|TRBJ1-1|-
TGTGCCAGTAGTGGACATAAATCCACTGAAGCTTTCTTT
CASSGHKSTEAFF
>TRBV27|TRBJ2-5|TRBD2
TGTGCCAGCAGTCCGTTCCGGGGGGCGGGAGGCGAGACCCAGTACTTC
CASSPFRGAGGETQYF
>TRBV5-4|TRBJ2-7|-
TGTGCCAGCAGCCAGAGCCAGGGTGGCAACGAGCAGTACTTC
CASSQSQGGNEQYF
>TRBV19|TRBJ2-3|TRBD1
TGTGCCAGTAGTAGTTGGCAGGGACAGAGGAGATCGACAGATACGCAGTATTTT
CASSSWQGQRRSTDTQYF
>TRBV27|TRBJ2-7|-
TGTGCCAGCAGTTTATTGGCGGGGGCAACCAACGAGCAGTACTTC
CASSLLAGATNEQYF
>TRBV24-1|TRBJ1-1|-
TGTGCCACCAGTGATCCGGAGACAGAGGTCAACACTGAAGCTTTCTTT
CATSDPETEVNTEAFF
>TRBV7-9|TRBJ2-2|TRBD2
TGTGCCAGCAGCCCCGGGACTAGCAGAAACACCGGGGAGCTGTTTTTT
CASSPGTSRNTGELFF
>TRBV6-5|TRBJ2-3|-
TGTGCCAGTGGGCCCCCGGCGGGAGATACGCAGTATTTT
CASGPPAGDTQYF
>TRBV7-2|TRBJ1-3|-
TGTGCCAGCAGCTTAAGCACTTACGGAAACACCATATATTTT
CASSLSTYGNTIYF
>TRBV6-5|TRBJ2-4|-
TGTGCCAGCAGATCCCGTGACAGGGCCAAAAACATTCAGTACTTC
CASRSRDRAKNIQYF
>TRBV19|TRBJ2-5|-
TGTGCCAGTAGTATCGACGGAGAAGAGACCCAGTACTTC
CASSIDGEETQYF
>TRBV27|TRBJ2-5|TRBD2
TGTGCCAGCAGGGGACTAGCGGGAGCGGAGGAGACCCAGTACTTC
CASRGLAGAEETQYF
>TRBV5-4|TRBJ1-5|-
TGTGCCAGCAGCTTATCTCCCAATCAGCCCCAGCATTTT
CASSLSPNQPQHF